This TCR beta chain was observed in a study of regulatory T cells in long-lasting Graves disease. V lost 1 base to trimming and J lost 2 bases; unmatched junction nucleotides: 8. The CDR3 covers 18 residues. CDR1 is SGHRS and CDR2 is YFSETQ in the germline V gene. The TCR beta library used iRepertoire HTBI primers with Arm-PCR amplification of CDR3. TCRdb analysed the multiplex PCR reads with MiXCR anew, one entry per CDR3 protein. This sample has around 420,000 distinct CDR3 sequences; roughly a sixth occur once, and the top ten carry 22%. Time point denoted: newly diagnosed GD, antithyroid drugs for less than 3 months. RNA extracted from PBMCs served as the sequencing template. This clonotype was detected ten times or more. The target antigen is unknown. Whole-study findings and limits: TCR diversity was lower in persistent than newly diagnosed Graves' disease.

The TCR was taken from a female donor with Graves disease. Sequenced here: peripheral blood mononuclear cells (PBMCs), sampled at new diagnosis, from a patient treated with antithyroid drugs. The V and J genes are TRBV5-1 and TRBJ2-3; 12 bases are shared with TRBD2. CDR3 DNA: TGCGCCAGCAGCTTGCGAGCTAGCGGGGGGGCCGACACAGATACGCAGTATTTT. Encoded protein: CASSLRASGGADTDTQYF. Looking up the rest from reference TRBV5-1 and TRBJ2-3 gives the full variable domain: KAGVTQTPRYLIKTRGQQVTLSCSPISGHRSVSWYQQTPGQGLQFLFEYFSETQRNKGNFPGRFSGRQFSNSRSEMNVSTLELGDSALYLCASSLRASGGADTDTQYFGPGTRLTVL.